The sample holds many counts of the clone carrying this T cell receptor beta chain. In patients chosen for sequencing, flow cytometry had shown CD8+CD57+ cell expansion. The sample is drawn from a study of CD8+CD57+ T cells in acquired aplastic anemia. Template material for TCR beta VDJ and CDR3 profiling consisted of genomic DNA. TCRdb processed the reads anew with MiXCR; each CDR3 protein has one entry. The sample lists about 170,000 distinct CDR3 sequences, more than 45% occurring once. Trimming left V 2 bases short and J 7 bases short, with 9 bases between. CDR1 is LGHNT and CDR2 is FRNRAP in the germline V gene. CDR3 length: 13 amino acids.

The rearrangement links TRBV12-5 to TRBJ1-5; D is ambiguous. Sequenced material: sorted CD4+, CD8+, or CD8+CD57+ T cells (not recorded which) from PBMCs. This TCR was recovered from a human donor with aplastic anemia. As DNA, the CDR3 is TGTGCTAGTGGTTTGAGAACGGGACAGCCCCAGCATTTT. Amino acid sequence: CASGLRTGQPQHF.